This TCR beta chain was identified during a study of control samples from healthy donors and cancer patients. CDR1 is LNHNV and CDR2 is YYDKDF in the germline V gene (reference sequence). Trimming stripped 1 base from V and 7 bases from J, with 7 bases between. CDR3 length: 12 residues. Data came from immunoSEQ multiplex PCR; TCRdb stores just in-frame clones and leaves some out. The sample has tens of thousands of clones; approximately 90% are singletons. The sequenced material came from blood. The V call is TRBV15, the J call TRBJ1-1; D gene unclear. This receptor was identified in a woman in her late teens or twenties in good health. For the CDR3, the DNA is TGTGCCACCAGCAGAGTGGGGAATGAAGCTTTCTTT. It is translated as CATSRVGNEAFF.